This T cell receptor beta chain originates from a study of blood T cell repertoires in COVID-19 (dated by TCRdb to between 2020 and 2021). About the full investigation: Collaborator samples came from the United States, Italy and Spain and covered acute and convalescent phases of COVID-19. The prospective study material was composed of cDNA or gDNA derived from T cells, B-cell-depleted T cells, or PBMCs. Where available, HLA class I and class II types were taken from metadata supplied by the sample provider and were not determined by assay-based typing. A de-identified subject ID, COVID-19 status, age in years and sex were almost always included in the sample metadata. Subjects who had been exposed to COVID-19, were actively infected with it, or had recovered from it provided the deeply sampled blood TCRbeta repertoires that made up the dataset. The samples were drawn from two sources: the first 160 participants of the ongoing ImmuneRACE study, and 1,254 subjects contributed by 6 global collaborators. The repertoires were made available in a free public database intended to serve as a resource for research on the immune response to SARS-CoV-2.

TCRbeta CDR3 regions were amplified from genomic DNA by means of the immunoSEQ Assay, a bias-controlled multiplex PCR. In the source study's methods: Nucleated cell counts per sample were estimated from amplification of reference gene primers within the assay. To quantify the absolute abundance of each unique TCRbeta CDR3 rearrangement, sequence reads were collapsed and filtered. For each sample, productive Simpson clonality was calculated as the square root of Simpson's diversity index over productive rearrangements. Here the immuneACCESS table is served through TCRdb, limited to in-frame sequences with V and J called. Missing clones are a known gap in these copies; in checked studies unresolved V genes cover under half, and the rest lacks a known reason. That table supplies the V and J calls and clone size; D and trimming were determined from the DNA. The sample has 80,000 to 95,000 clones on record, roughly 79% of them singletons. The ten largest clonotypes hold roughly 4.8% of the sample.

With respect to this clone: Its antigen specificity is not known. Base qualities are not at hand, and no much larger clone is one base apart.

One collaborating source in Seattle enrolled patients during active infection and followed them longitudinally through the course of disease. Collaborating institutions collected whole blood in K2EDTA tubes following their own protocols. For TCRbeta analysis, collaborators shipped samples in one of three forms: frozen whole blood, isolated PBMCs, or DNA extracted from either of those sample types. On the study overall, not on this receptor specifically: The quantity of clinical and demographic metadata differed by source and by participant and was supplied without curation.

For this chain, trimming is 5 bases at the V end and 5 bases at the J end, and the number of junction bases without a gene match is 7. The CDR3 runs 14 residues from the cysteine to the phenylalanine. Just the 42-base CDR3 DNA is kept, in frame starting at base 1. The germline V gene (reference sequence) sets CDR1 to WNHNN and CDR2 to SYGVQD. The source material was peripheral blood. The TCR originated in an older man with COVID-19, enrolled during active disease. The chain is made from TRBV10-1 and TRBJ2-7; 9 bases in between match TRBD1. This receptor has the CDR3 CASSRRDRVHEQYF. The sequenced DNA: TGCGCCAGCAGTCGCCGGGACAGGGTACACGAGCAGTACTTC.